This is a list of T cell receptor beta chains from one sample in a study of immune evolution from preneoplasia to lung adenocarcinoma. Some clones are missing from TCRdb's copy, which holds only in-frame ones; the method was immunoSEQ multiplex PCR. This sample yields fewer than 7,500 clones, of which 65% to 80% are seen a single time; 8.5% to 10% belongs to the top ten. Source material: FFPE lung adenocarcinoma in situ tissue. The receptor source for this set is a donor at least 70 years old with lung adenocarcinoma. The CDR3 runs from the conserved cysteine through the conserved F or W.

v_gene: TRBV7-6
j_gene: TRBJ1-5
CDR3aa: CASSSSGNQPQHF

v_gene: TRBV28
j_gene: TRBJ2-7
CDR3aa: CASRVNPYEQYF

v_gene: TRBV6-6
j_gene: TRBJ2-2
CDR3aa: CASRTTGSNTGELFF

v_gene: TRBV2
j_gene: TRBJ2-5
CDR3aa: CASSEDRGGETQYF

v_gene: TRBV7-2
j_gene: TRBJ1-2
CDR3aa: CASSPFRATNYGYTF

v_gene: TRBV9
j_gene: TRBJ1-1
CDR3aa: CASSPYSDEAFF

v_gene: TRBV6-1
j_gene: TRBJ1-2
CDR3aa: CASSVSRGQDGYTF

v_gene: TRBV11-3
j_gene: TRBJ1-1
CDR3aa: CASSSPREREGEAFF

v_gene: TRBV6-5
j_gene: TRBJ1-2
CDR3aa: CASSGTAFNYTF

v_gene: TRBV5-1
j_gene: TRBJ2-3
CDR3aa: CASSLGGRDTQYF